The 4 T cell receptor beta chains reported below all come from one sample, sequenced in a study of T cells after somatic rescue of genetic block. The protocol was immunoSEQ multiplex PCR, while the TCRdb copy is restricted to in-frame clones and leaves out a portion. The data show 68,000 or so clones, about 90% seen once. The specimen sequenced was peripheral blood mononuclear cells (PBMCs). The receptors here all came from a man in his forties.

CDR3 in amino acids: CASSTASSGGRDTQYF. The CDR3 coding sequence is TGCGCCAGCAGCACCGCCTCTAGCGGGGGGAGAGATACGCAGTATTTT. The rearrangement uses TRBV5-1 and TRBJ2-3; 11 bases match TRBD2. Germline-derived CDR1 and CDR2 are SGHRS and YFSETQ. Unmatched junction bases numbered 9, after V lost 4 bases and J lost 5 bases. The CDR3 totals 16 residues.

The rearrangement joins TRBV7-2 to TRBJ2-1; D unclear. Per germline, CDR1 SGHTA and CDR2 FQGNSA. This CDR3 comprises 13 residues. Trimming took 2 bases from V and 5 from J, leaving 7 bases between them. The CDR3 nucleotides read TGTGCCAGCAGCTTATCGGCGGACAATGAGCAGTTCTTC. Translation: CASSLSADNEQFF.

The chain joins TRBV11-2 to TRBJ2-7; D is possibly TRBD1 (6 bases). Trimming pared 7 bases from V and 9 bases from J, leaving 13 bases between. This CDR3 is 11 amino acids long. Germline values: CDR1 SGHAT, CDR2 FQNNGV. This chain's CDR3 is CASTKAGVQYF. For the CDR3, the DNA is TGTGCCAGCACCAAAGCAGGGGTGCAGTACTTC.

The rearrangement joins TRBV14 to TRBJ2-1, with 7 bases matching TRBD1. Germline CDR1 and CDR2: SGHDN and FVKESK. There are 14 residues in the CDR3. Germline trimming cut 4 bases from V and 7 bases from J; bases unmatched to any gene: 7. DNA for the CDR3: TGTGCCAGCAGCCGAAACAGGGGCAGTAATGAGCAGTTCTTC. Protein product: CASSRNRGSNEQFF.